The 22 T cell receptor beta chains presented below share a single source sample, sequenced in a study of cytomegalovirus exposure and HLA in healthy donors (TCRdb year 2017). Libraries were built with the immunoSEQ multiplex PCR assay. For the multiplex PCR, a mixture combining 60 forward primers for TCR Vbeta segments and 13 reverse primers for TCR Jbeta segments was used. TCRdb carries this immuneACCESS record with in-frame sequences only. Its versions omit some clonotypes, under half of them owing to an unresolved V gene in the studies checked, with the rest unexplained. This sample's listing comprises fewer than 60,000 clones. Approximately 6.9% of the sample is taken by the ten largest. Specimen: PBMCs. The receptors stem from a woman aged 40 to 50 in good health and CMV-seronegative.

The chain employs TRBV27 and TRBJ2-2, with D tentatively TRBD1 (6 bases). In germline, CDR1 is MNHEY, CDR2 SMNVEV (reference sequence). The CDR3 covers 14 residues. Trimming took off 5 bases at V and 7 bases at J, with 14 bases between the two ends. CDR3 region: CASSQGTVVGELFF. Written as DNA, the CDR3 is TGTGCCAGCAGTCAGGGGACCGTTGTCGGGGAGCTGTTTTTT.

V usage is TRBV5-6 and J usage is TRBJ1-5; 8 nucleotides match TRBD1. CDR3 size: 16 residues. Losses at the gene ends were 0 bases for V and 0 bases for J; bases not matched to a gene: 2. The V gene's germline CDR1 is SGHDT and CDR2 YYEEEE. Written as DNA, the CDR3 is TGTGCCAGCAGCTTGGGGACAGGGTATAGCAATCAGCCCCAGCATTTT. This encodes CASSLGTGYSNQPQHF.

V is TRBV5-1 and J is TRBJ1-1; D is possibly TRBD1 (5 bases). Germline values: CDR1 SGHRS, CDR2 YFSETQ. With 4 bases removed from V and 4 bases from J, the gap between germline ends came to 14 bases. The CDR3 has 14 residues. The CDR3 DNA is TGCGCCAGCAGCCCGGCCCTGGGGGGCACTGAAGCTTTCTTT. Translated: CASSPALGGTEAFF.

A word on this clone: The junction shows a germline mismatch at one end, possibly a read error. The CDR3 loop is CASAPPAQPITGELFF. Here the CDR3 DNA reads TGTGCCAGCGCACCACCGGCACAGCCGATTACCGGGGAGCTGTTTTTT. The chain joins TRBV18 to TRBJ2-2; D is unresolved. CDR3 length: 16 amino acids. Germline CDR1 and CDR2: KGHSH and LQKENI.

The chain employs TRBV19 and TRBJ2-1; 10 nucleotides match TRBD1. This CDR3 has 17 amino acids. Per germline, CDR1 LNHDA and CDR2 SQIVND (reference sequence). J was trimmed by 0 bases and V by 4 bases; bases with no gene match: 6. This chain's CDR3 is CASSTFRTGGSYNEQFF. DNA of the CDR3: TGTGCCAGTAGTACCTTCCGGACAGGGGGCTCCTACAATGAGCAGTTCTTC.

The J gene is TRBJ2-3, the V gene TRBV5-1; 7 bases match TRBD1. The CDR3 extends over 14 amino acids. Germline V gives CDR1 SGHRS, CDR2 YFSETQ. V trimming: 4 bases; J trimming: 5 bases; junction bases outside the gene matches: 7. As DNA, the CDR3 is TGCGCCAGCAGCGGGGACAGTTCCCAAGATACGCAGTATTTT. It specifies CASSGDSSQDTQYF.

The V gene is TRBV19, the J gene TRBJ1-2, with D tentatively TRBD1 (5 bases). The CDR3 has 13 amino acids. Trimming cost V 7 bases and J 4 bases, with 13 bases left between them. CDR1 LNHDA and CDR2 SQIVND come from the germline V gene (reference sequence). CDR3 sequence reads: CASTRGGTYGYTF. CDR3 sequence (DNA): TGTGCCAGTACTCGCGGGGGGACCTATGGCTACACCTTC.

The chain uses TRBV6-5 and TRBJ1-2, with a tentative D call TRBD1 (5 bases). Germline CDR1 is MNHEY and CDR2 is SVGAGI. Trimming took off 4 bases at V and 1 base at J, with 10 bases between the two ends. The CDR3 runs to 14 residues. The CDR3 nucleotides are TGTGCCAGCAGTTTAAAGGGGTTTAACTATGGCTACACCTTC. Translated: CASSLKGFNYGYTF.

The rearrangement joins TRBV28 to TRBJ1-2, with D unclear. The CDR3 is 11 amino acids. Per the germline V gene, CDR1 is MDHEN and CDR2 is SYDVKM. Trimming shortened V by 6 bases and J by 5 bases, and 7 bases separated the two germline ends. As DNA, the CDR3 is TGTGCCAGCAGGCGGGATTATGGCTACACCTTC. Its translation is CASRRDYGYTF.

The V and J genes are TRBV30 and TRBJ2-1; 13 bases fit TRBD2. The CDR3 covers 16 residues. V was pared by 1 base and J by 3 bases, with 3 bases of the junction left unmatched. In germline, CDR1 is GTSNPN, CDR2 SVGIG (reference sequence). The CDR3 coding sequence is TGTGCCTGGAGTGCAGGACTAGCGGGGGTCTACAATGAGCAGTTCTTC. Translating gives CAWSAGLAGVYNEQFF.

The chain carries TRBV7-9 and TRBJ2-5; D perhaps matches TRBD1 (6 bases). Germline lookup yields CDR1 SEHNR and CDR2 FQNEAQ (reference sequence). This CDR3 is built from 15 residues. The V end lost 5 bases, the J end lost 1 base, and 14 bases lay between the germline ends. The CDR3 here is CASSPGTLVQETQYF. As DNA, the CDR3 is TGTGCCAGCAGCCCGGGGACACTAGTCCAAGAGACCCAGTACTTC.

V gene TRBV13 combines with J gene TRBJ2-3; 15 nucleotides match TRBD2. Germline lookup yields CDR1 PRHDT and CDR2 FYEKMQ (reference sequence). The length of the CDR3 is 18 residues. V was pared by 6 bases and J by 0 bases, with 7 bases of the junction left unmatched. The CDR3 is CASRGTSGRLTSTDTQYF. For the CDR3, the DNA is TGTGCCAGCAGGGGGACTAGCGGGAGGCTCACTAGCACAGATACGCAGTATTTT.

J is TRBJ2-7 and V is TRBV27, with a tentative D call TRBD1 (6 bases). The CDR3 extends over 16 amino acids. CDR1 and CDR2 from the germline V gene are MNHEY and SMNVEV (reference sequence). V dropped 3 bases and J dropped 4 bases, with 19 bases sitting between them. Here the CDR3 DNA reads TGTGCCAGCAGTTTTGGGGGAAACCTTCAGGGGTACGAGCAGTACTTC. Amino acids: CASSFGGNLQGYEQYF.

The chain uses TRBV18 and TRBJ2-1; no clear D gene. The CDR3 is 16 amino acids. Between the trimmed V and J ends, which lost 3 bases and 7 bases, there was a span of 19 bases. Germline CDR1 KGHSH, CDR2 LQKENI. CDR3 region: CASSPRVADAVNEQFF. The CDR3 region has the DNA TGTGCCAGCTCACCTCGGGTAGCCGACGCGGTAAATGAGCAGTTCTTC.

The J gene is TRBJ2-5, the V gene TRBV2, with D unclear. V lost 2 bases, J lost 4 bases, and 8 bases lay in between. The germline V gene has CDR1 SNHLY and CDR2 FYNNEI. The CDR3 consists of 13 residues. CDR3 protein: CASSEMFLETQYF. The CDR3 DNA sequence: TGTGCCAGCAGTGAAATGTTCCTAGAGACCCAGTACTTC.

DNA of the CDR3: TGTGCCAGCAGCTTAGCGGTAGCGGGAGGTCGGGAGACCCAGTACTTC. Protein sequence: CASSLAVAGGRETQYF. This sequence joins TRBV7-8 and TRBJ2-5; 10 bases map to TRBD2. V was clipped by 0 bases and J by 5 bases; unmatched bases: 6. The CDR3 length is 16 residues. Germline V gene data show CDR1 as SGHVS and CDR2 as FQNEAQ.

The chain employs TRBV12-5 and TRBJ1-1; no reliable D call. The germline V and J ends were trimmed by 7 bases and 5 bases, with 8 bases remaining between them. The germline CDR1 and CDR2 sequences are LGHNT and FRNRAP. This CDR3 is 11 amino acids long. The CDR3 DNA is TGTGCTAGTGATGAGGAAACTGAAGCTTTCTTT. Translation gives CASDEETEAFF.

CDR3 protein: CASSPGTGEVYSNQPQHF. CDR3 DNA: TGTGCCAGCTCACCCGGGACAGGGGAAGTATATAGCAATCAGCCCCAGCATTTT. This sequence joins TRBV18 and TRBJ1-5, with 10 bases that match TRBD1. Germline V gene sequence: CDR1 KGHSH, CDR2 LQKENI. The CDR3 loop spans 18 amino acids. V gave up 3 bases and J gave up 0 bases; unmatched junction bases: 8.

DNA for the CDR3: TGTGCCAGCAGTGAAGCCGGGACAATAAGCGGGGAGCTGTTTTTT. It encodes CASSEAGTISGELFF. This sequence joins TRBV6-1 and TRBJ2-2, with D maybe TRBD1 (6 bases). In germline, CDR1 is MNHNS, CDR2 SASEGT. With 0 bases removed from V and 7 bases from J, the gap between germline ends came to 12 bases. The CDR3 extends over 15 amino acids.

The chain uses TRBV7-3 and TRBJ2-5; a possible D gene is TRBD1 (6 bases). CDR3 length: 14 amino acids. The V end was cut by 6 bases, the J end by 4 bases, with 15 bases between. Germline V gene lookup returns CDR1 SGHTA and CDR2 FQGTGA. The CDR3 nucleotides are TGTGCCAGCAGTCGAGGGGGAGCTGGAGAGACCCAGTACTTC. It yields the protein CASSRGGAGETQYF.

The genes are TRBV28 and TRBJ2-7, with D uncertain. V was trimmed by 2 bases and J by 2 bases, leaving 10 bases between them. This CDR3 spans 14 amino acids. The V gene's germline CDR1 is MDHEN and CDR2 SYDVKM. The CDR3 sequence: CASSLGQAPYEQYF. CDR3 DNA sequence: TGTGCCAGCAGTTTAGGGCAAGCCCCCTACGAGCAGTACTTC.

The chain has TRBV5-1 and TRBJ2-3; D possibly corresponds to TRBD2 (6 bases). The V end lost 7 bases, the J end lost 1 base, and 13 bases lay between the germline ends. Germline V gene lookup returns CDR1 SGHRS and CDR2 YFSETQ. The CDR3 spans 14 residues. The CDR3 sequence: CASVSGPGTDTQYF. The DNA of the CDR3 is TGCGCCAGCGTTAGCGGACCCGGCACAGATACGCAGTATTTT.